Sequencing of this TCR beta chain was carried out in a study of OX40 agonist ivuxolimab in advanced cancers. V lost 5 bases to trimming and J lost 6 bases, with 17 bases between them. Germline CDR1 and CDR2: LNHDA and SQIVND (reference sequence). The CDR3 spans 15 residues. General study points: Both CD4+ and CD8+ T cell populations in blood had undergone clonal expansion by week 6 at 0.1 to 3.0 mg/kg.

The method was immunoSEQ multiplex PCR; TCRdb's version includes in-frame clones alone and lacks a portion of them. The sample contains 100,000 to 120,000 clones, around 90% of which appear only once. On this clone: Its matching antigen is unknown.

The clonotype was recovered from an adult with an advanced solid tumor such as melanoma, head and neck, liver or kidney cancer. This chain connects TRBV19 to TRBJ1-5; D unresolved. The specimen comprised CD4+ or CD8+ T cells sorted from blood, sampled in a trial of the OX40 agonist ivuxolimab. This chain's CDR3 is CASSPNNMAGQPQHF. CDR3 coding DNA: TGTGCCAGTAGTCCCAACAACATGGCGGGTCAGCCCCAGCATTTT.